The present T cell receptor beta chain was sequenced within a study of early T cells in non-severe SARS-CoV-2 infection. Across the study: Chains stayed unpaired after sequencing of bulk RNA from unsorted whole blood. Study conclusions and caveats: VDJdb matching favored anti-spike CD8 responses, missing private and CD4 specificities.

This clonotype was picked up one time. The antigen is not known. Germline V lookup: CDR1 SGHRS, CDR2 YFSETQ. The CDR3 has 14 amino acids. The germline V and J ends were trimmed by 4 bases and 0 bases, with 9 bases remaining between them. The TCR library protocol attached unique molecular identifiers to the individual cDNA molecules. TCRdb re-analysed the 5' RACE reads in MiXCR, keeping a single row per CDR3 protein. Counted here are about 29,000 distinct CDR3 sequences, roughly 5% occurring once; the ten biggest clones make up 3.5% to 5.5%. This TCR came from an adult who was a healthcare worker with PCR-confirmed SARS-CoV-2 infection or an uninfected control (not recorded which). V usage is TRBV5-1 and J usage is TRBJ2-3; the D gene is possibly TRBD1 (6 bases). The sample consisted of whole blood. In nucleotides, the CDR3 is TGCGCCAGCAGCGTAGGACAGAGCACAGATACGCAGTATTTT. Translation gives CASSVGQSTDTQYF.